Below, 12 T cell receptor beta chains from the same sample are listed, as sequenced in a study of memory CD4+ T cells and cytomegalovirus serostatus. Single viable CD3+CD4+CD8-CD45RO+ cells were sorted as the memory CD4+ T cells. Profiled with immunoSEQ multiplex PCR; TCRdb holds only in-frame clones, not every one. Found here are approximately 26,000 clones, more than 60% of them singletons; the top ten hold 0.68%. The specimen was memory CD4+ T cells from blood. The receptors derive from an adult in good health and CMV-seronegative.

CDR3 sequence (DNA): TGTGCCAGCAGCTTCGGACTAGCGGAGGCCTACGAGCAGTACTTC. This gives the protein CASSFGLAEAYEQYF. The V call is TRBV7-3, the J call TRBJ2-7, with 10 bases identical to TRBD2. This CDR3 is 15 amino acids long. Germline V gene data show CDR1 as SGHTA and CDR2 as FQGTGA. V was clipped by 3 bases and J by 2 bases; unmatched bases: 4.

The chain combines TRBV11-1 with TRBJ2-1, with 11 bases identical to TRBD1. The germline gives CDR1 SGHAT, CDR2 FQDESV (reference sequence). With 5 bases clipped from V and 3 bases from J, the junction kept 3 bases outside the gene matches. This CDR3 region has 15 residues. The CDR3 region is CASSAGTGGYNEQFF. The CDR3 nucleotides are TGTGCCAGCAGCGCCGGGACAGGGGGCTACAATGAGCAGTTCTTC.

The V gene is TRBV11-2, the J gene TRBJ2-3; the match to TRBD1 covers 7 bases. CDR1 SGHAT and CDR2 FQNNGV come from the germline V gene. Germline trimming cut 1 base from V and 6 bases from J; bases unmatched to any gene: 4. The CDR3 length is 14 residues. This CDR3 is CASSLAVRGDTQYF. In nucleotides, the CDR3 is TGTGCCAGCAGCTTAGCGGTCAGGGGGGATACGCAGTATTTT. The variable domain in full, completed from reference TRBV11-2 and TRBJ2-3, reads EAGVAQSPRYKIIEKRQSVAFWCNPISGHATLYWYQQILGQGPKLLIQFQNNGVVDDSQLPKDRFSAERLKGVDSTLKIQPAKLEDSAVYLCASSLAVRGDTQYFGPGTRLTVL.

This clone was observed a few times. The chain couples TRBV7-2 to TRBJ2-5, with TRBD2 matching 15 bases. Unmatched junction bases numbered 4, after V lost 3 bases and J lost 5 bases. The CDR3 totals 16 residues. CDR1 and CDR2 from the germline V gene are SGHTA and FQGNSA. The CDR3 here is CASSFGLAGGKETQYF. The CDR3 region has the DNA TGTGCCAGCAGCTTTGGACTAGCGGGGGGGAAGGAGACCCAGTACTTC.

Here the CDR3 DNA reads TGTGCCAGTACATTGGGACGGGGGTACGGCTACACCTTC. It yields the protein CASTLGRGYGYTF. The chain employs TRBV19 and TRBJ1-2; weak D call: TRBD1 (5 bases). CDR3 length: 13 residues. V lost 7 bases and J lost 8, with 17 bases in between. Germline-derived CDR1 and CDR2 are LNHDA and SQIVND (reference sequence).

The J gene is TRBJ1-1, the V gene TRBV19; 7 bases line up with TRBD1. With 1 base clipped from V and 2 bases from J, the junction kept 1 base outside the gene matches. The CDR3 spans 14 residues. CDR1 LNHDA and CDR2 SQIVND come from the germline V gene (reference sequence). For the CDR3, the DNA is TGTGCCAGTAGTATAGGAGGGGGCAACACTGAAGCTTTCTTT. This sequence encodes CASSIGGGNTEAFF.

This chain links TRBV4-1 with TRBJ1-4, with TRBD1 matching 9 bases. V lost 2 bases to trimming and J lost 7 bases; unmatched junction nucleotides: 5. Germline assignment: CDR1 MGHRA and CDR2 YSYEKL. This CDR3 has 15 residues. The CDR3 protein is CASSQTGTGPEKLFF. The CDR3 coding sequence is TGCGCCAGCAGCCAAACCGGGACAGGGCCTGAAAAACTGTTTTTT.

This rearrangement joins TRBV11-3 to TRBJ2-5; D not certain. Germline-derived CDR1 and CDR2 are SGHNT and YENEEA. This CDR3 spans 12 amino acids. V lost 1 base and J 5 bases, leaving 5 bases between the germline ends. CDR3 nucleotides: TGTGCCAGCAGCTTAGTCGGGGAGACCCAGTACTTC. This gives the protein CASSLVGETQYF.

The rearrangement links TRBV7-2 to TRBJ2-7; 9 bases are shared with TRBD1. The ends lost 5 bases at V and 3 bases at J; junction bases unmatched: 11. There are 16 residues in the CDR3. The germline V gene has CDR1 SGHTA and CDR2 FQGNSA. The CDR3 nucleotides are TGTGCCAGCAGCCGGCTCGGGACAGGGAACCACTACGAGCAGTACTTC. This encodes CASSRLGTGNHYEQYF. Filled out from reference TRBV7-2 and TRBJ2-7, the complete variable domain reads GAGVSQSPSNKVTEKGKDVELRCDPISGHTALYWYRQSLGQGLEFLIYFQGNSAPDKSGLPSDRFSAERTGGSVSTLTIQRTQQEDSAVYLCASSRLGTGNHYEQYFGPGTRLTVT.

The chain is built from TRBV7-8 and TRBJ2-5, with D tentatively TRBD2 (6 bases). The germline V gene encodes CDR1 SGHVS and CDR2 FQNEAQ. Trimming took off 1 base at V and 5 bases at J, with 11 bases between the two ends. This CDR3 is 14 amino acids long. The CDR3 sequence: CASSLGGDRETQYF. The CDR3 coding sequence is TGTGCCAGCAGCTTAGGCGGGGATCGGGAGACCCAGTACTTC.

The V call is TRBV7-8, the J call TRBJ1-1, with 8 bases lining up with TRBD1. There are 15 residues in the CDR3. Germline CDR1 and CDR2: SGHVS and FQNEAQ. Losses at the gene ends were 5 bases for V and 6 bases for J; bases not matched to a gene: 11. CDR3: CASSGATGERAEAFF. The CDR3 DNA sequence: TGTGCCAGCAGCGGGGCGACAGGGGAAAGGGCTGAAGCTTTCTTT.

This clone was seen only once. An end of the junction does not agree with germline; a read error may underlie this. This chain links TRBV7-7 with TRBJ2-2, with unresolved D. Germline V gene lookup returns CDR1 SSHAT and CDR2 FNYEAQ (reference sequence). CDR3 length: 16 amino acids. CDR3 sequence (DNA): TGTGCTAGCAGCTTAGGGCCGACGGTCGGCACCGGGGAGCTGTTTTTT. It is translated as CASSLGPTVGTGELFF.